The 9 T cell receptor beta chains presented below share a single source sample, sequenced in a study of T cell responses to AZD1222 COVID-19 vaccine. Clones were read by immunoSEQ multiplex PCR, and TCRdb kept only the in-frame ones, dropping some. The table records around 180,000 clones, about 90% of them present only once. Here the sequenced sample was peripheral blood, taken on day 0 of AZD1222 vaccination. The source is an adult in good health.

This clone occurred a few times. The gene calls are TRBV5-1 and TRBJ1-2; 12 nucleotides agree with TRBD1. V trimming: 2 bases; J trimming: 3 bases; junction bases outside the gene matches: 2. The V gene's germline CDR1 is SGHRS and CDR2 YFSETQ. The CDR3 runs to 15 residues. For the CDR3, the DNA is TGCGCCAGCAGCTTCGGGACAGGGGGCTACTATGGCTACACCTTC. It is translated as CASSFGTGGYYGYTF. Drawing the rest from reference TRBV5-1 and TRBJ1-2, the complete variable domain is KAGVTQTPRYLIKTRGQQVTLSCSPISGHRSVSWYQQTPGQGLQFLFEYFSETQRNKGNFPGRFSGRQFSNSRSEMNVSTLELGDSALYLCASSFGTGGYYGYTFGSGTRLTVV.

The gene calls are TRBV20-1 and TRBJ2-5, with no clear D. CDR1 is DFQATT and CDR2 is SNEGSKA in the germline V gene (reference sequence). The CDR3 sequence is 10 residues long. CDR3 region: CSPAGETQYF. DNA for the CDR3: TGCAGCCCCGCAGGAGAGACCCAGTACTTC.

This clone was detected a few times. The chain uses TRBV9 and TRBJ2-7; 9 positions agree with TRBD1. From germline, CDR1 is SGDLS and CDR2 YYNGEE. J gave up 3 bases and V 0 bases, and 4 bases lay outside the gene matches. The CDR3 totals 15 residues. The CDR3 protein is CASSVGGTGLYEQYF. The CDR3 DNA is TGTGCCAGCAGCGTAGGCGGGACAGGGCTCTACGAGCAGTACTTC.

The rearrangement links TRBV6-5 to TRBJ1-2, with D hard to call. CDR1 and CDR2 from the germline V gene are MNHEY and SVGAGI. The CDR3 contains 14 residues. V lost 7 bases and J lost 4, with 16 bases in between. The CDR3 nucleotides read TGTGCCAGCACTAAACCAGACACCTCCTATGGCTACACCTTC. It codes for CASTKPDTSYGYTF.

The chain joins TRBV9 to TRBJ1-3; D is unresolved. Deletions cut 0 bases from V and 0 bases from J, with 16 bases between. CDR1 and CDR2 (germline): SGDLS, YYNGEE. The length of the CDR3 is 18 residues. The CDR3 nucleotides are TGTGCCAGCAGCGTAGCGTCTCCAGGCGTGATCTCTGGAAACACCATATATTTT. It yields the protein CASSVASPGVISGNTIYF.

The chain uses TRBV29-1 and TRBJ1-2, with D unresolved. V was trimmed by 0 bases and J by 3 bases, leaving 8 bases between them. The CDR3 has 13 amino acids. Germline CDR1 reads SQVTM; CDR2 reads ANQGSEA. CDR3 in amino acids: CSVEDREDYGYTF. CDR3 nucleotides: TGCAGCGTTGAAGATCGCGAGGACTATGGCTACACCTTC.

The CDR3 loop is CASSQVRGRAANNEQFF. The DNA for the CDR3 is TGCGCCAGCAGCCAAGTGAGGGGCAGGGCGGCGAACAATGAGCAGTTCTTC. The genes are TRBV4-1 and TRBJ2-1; D might be TRBD1 or TRBD2, each matching 5 bases. Trimming shortened V by 1 base and J by 5 bases, and 18 bases separated the two germline ends. The CDR3 length is 17 residues. CDR1 MGHRA and CDR2 YSYEKL come from the germline V gene.

The chain has TRBV29-1 and TRBJ2-3, with D possibly TRBD1 on 7 matching bases. Germline CDR1 and CDR2: SQVTM and ANQGSEA. The V gene lost 4 bases and the J gene lost 5 bases, with 16 bases spanning the gap. This CDR3 region has 14 residues. CDR3 bases: TGCAGCGTTGGCGGGGACAGTTTAGGAGATACGCAGTATTTT. Amino acids: CSVGGDSLGDTQYF.

The table lists this clone with a few counts. J is TRBJ1-2 and V is TRBV27, with TRBD1 as a possible D gene (5 bases). CDR1 and CDR2 (germline): MNHEY, SMNVEV (reference sequence). The CDR3 has 17 amino acids. The V and J ends lost 4 bases and 6 bases respectively, with 24 bases between them. The CDR3 loop is CASSSYSEIGGEDGYTF. The CDR3 DNA reads as TGTGCCAGCAGTTCTTACTCAGAGATTGGGGGGGAAGATGGCTACACCTTC.